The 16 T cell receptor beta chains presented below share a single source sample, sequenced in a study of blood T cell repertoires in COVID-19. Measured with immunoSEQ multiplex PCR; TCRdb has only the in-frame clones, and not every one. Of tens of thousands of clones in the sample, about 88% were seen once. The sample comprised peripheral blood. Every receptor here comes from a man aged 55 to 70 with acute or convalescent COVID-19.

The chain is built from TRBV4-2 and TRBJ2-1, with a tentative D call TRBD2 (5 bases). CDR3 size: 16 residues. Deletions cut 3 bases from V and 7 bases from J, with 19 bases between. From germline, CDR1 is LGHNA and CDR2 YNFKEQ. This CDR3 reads CASSHMAAEKVNEQFF. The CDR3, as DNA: TGTGCCAGCAGCCATATGGCAGCGGAAAAGGTAAATGAGCAGTTCTTC.

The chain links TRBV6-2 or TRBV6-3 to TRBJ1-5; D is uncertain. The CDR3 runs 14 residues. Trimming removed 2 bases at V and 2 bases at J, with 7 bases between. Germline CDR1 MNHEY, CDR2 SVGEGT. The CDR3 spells CASSYGPGNQPQHF. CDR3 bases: TGTGCCAGCAGTTACGGGCCGGGCAATCAGCCCCAGCATTTT.

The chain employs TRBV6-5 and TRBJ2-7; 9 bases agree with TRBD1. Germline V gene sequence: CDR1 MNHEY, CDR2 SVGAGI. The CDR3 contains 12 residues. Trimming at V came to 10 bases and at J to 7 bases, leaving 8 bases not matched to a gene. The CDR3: CATRDRAWEQYF. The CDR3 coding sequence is TGTGCCACACGGGACAGGGCGTGGGAGCAGTACTTC.

In DNA, the CDR3 is TGTGCCAGCAGTTCGGAGTCCGGACACCTCAATTCACCCCTCCACTTT. Protein sequence: CASSSESGHLNSPLHF. This chain connects TRBV6-5 to TRBJ1-6; D possibly corresponds to TRBD1 (5 bases). The germline V and J ends were trimmed by 4 bases and 7 bases, with 17 bases remaining between them. The germline V gene encodes CDR1 MNHEY and CDR2 SVGAGI. CDR3 length equals 16 residues.

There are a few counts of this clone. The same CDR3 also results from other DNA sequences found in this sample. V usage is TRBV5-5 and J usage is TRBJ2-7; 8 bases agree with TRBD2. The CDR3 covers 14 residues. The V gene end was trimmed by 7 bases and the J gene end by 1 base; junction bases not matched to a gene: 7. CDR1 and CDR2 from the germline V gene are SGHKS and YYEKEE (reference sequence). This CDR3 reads CASGPTSGSYEQYF. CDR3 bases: TGTGCCAGCGGACCTACTAGCGGATCCTACGAGCAGTACTTC.

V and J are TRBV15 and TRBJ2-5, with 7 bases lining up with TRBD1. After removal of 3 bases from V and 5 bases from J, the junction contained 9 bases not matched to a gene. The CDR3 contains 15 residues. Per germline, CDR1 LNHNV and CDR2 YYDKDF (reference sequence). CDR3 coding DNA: TGTGCCACCAGCAGGGCCGACAGGGTCACGGAGACCCAGTACTTC. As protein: CATSRADRVTETQYF.

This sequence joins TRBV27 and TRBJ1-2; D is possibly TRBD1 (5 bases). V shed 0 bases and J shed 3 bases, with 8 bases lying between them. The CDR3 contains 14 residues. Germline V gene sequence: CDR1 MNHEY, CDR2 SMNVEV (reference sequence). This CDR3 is CASSLSGVDYGYTF. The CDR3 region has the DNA TGTGCCAGCAGTTTATCAGGGGTCGACTATGGCTACACCTTC.

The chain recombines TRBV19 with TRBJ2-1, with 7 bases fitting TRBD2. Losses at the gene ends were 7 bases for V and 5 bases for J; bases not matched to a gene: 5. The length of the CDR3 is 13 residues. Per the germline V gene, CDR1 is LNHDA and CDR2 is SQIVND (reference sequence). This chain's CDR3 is CASNLGGDNEQFF. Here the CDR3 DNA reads TGTGCCAGTAATCTGGGGGGGGACAATGAGCAGTTCTTC.

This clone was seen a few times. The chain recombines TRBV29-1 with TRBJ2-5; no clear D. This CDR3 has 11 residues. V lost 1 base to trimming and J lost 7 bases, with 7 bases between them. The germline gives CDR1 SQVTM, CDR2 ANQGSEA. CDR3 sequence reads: CSVEVYGTQYF. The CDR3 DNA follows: TGCAGCGTTGAAGTCTACGGGACCCAGTACTTC.

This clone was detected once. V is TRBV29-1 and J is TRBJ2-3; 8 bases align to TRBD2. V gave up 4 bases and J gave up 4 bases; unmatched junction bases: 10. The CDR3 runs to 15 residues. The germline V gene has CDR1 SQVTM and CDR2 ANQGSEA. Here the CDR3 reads CSVGGVLAGPDTQYF. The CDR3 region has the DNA TGCAGCGTTGGGGGGGTCCTAGCGGGCCCAGATACGCAGTATTTT.

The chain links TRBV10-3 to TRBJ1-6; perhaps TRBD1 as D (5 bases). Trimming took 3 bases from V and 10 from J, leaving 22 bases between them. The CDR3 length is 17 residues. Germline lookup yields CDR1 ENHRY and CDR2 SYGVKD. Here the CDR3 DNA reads TGTGCCATCAGTGATTCGGAAATCTCAGGGTTACAGTCACCCCTCCACTTT. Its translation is CAISDSEISGLQSPLHF.

The CDR3 DNA sequence: TGCAGTGCTAGTAGGCTAGCGGGAGAATCAGATACGCAGTATTTT. Its protein product is CSASRLAGESDTQYF. V is TRBV20-1 and J is TRBJ2-3; TRBD2 matches at 10 bases. The CDR3 contains 15 residues. Germline V CDR1 and CDR2: DFQATT, SNEGSKA (reference sequence). Unmatched junction bases numbered 7, after V lost 3 bases and J lost 4 bases.

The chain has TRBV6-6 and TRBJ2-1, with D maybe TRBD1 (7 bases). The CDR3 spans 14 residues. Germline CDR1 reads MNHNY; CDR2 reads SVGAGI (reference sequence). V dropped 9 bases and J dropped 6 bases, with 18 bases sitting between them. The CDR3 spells CASQTGAGGNEQFF. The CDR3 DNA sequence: TGTGCCAGTCAAACAGGGGCCGGGGGCAATGAGCAGTTCTTC.

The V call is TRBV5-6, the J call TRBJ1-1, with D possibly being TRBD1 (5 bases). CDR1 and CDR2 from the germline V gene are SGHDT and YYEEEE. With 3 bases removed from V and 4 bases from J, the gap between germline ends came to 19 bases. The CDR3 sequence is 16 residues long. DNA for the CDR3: TGTGCCAGCAGCTCCCCGCCCCCGGGGGTGGGCACTGAAGCTTTCTTT. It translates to CASSSPPPGVGTEAFF.

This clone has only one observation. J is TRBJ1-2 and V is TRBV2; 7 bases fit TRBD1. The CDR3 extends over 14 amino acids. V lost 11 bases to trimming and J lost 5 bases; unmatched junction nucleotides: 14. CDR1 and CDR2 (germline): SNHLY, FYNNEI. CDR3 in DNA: TGTGCCGCGAGCGGAGAGGACAGGAGTTATGGCTACACCTTC. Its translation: CAASGEDRSYGYTF.

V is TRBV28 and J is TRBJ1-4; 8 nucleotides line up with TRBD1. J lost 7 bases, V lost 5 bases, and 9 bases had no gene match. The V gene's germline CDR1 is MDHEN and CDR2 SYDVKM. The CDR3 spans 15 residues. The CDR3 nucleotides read TGTGCCAGCAGTATACCAGGGGGCGTTCGTGAAAAACTGTTTTTT. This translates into CASSIPGGVREKLFF.